Each of the 22 T cell receptor beta chains below was sequenced from the same sample in a study of blood T cell repertoires in COVID-19. Assay: immunoSEQ multiplex PCR; the TCRdb copy retains only in-frame clones and omits some. The top ten hold 14% of the sample, which has nearly 110,000 clones, approximately 80% seen once. Input material: peripheral blood. The receptors stem from a woman aged 60-75 years with acute or convalescent COVID-19.

This sequence joins TRBV2 and TRBJ2-2, with no clear D. The ends were cut back, 7 bases at V and 5 bases at J, with 14 bases in the middle. Germline loops: CDR1 SNHLY, CDR2 FYNNEI. This CDR3 spans 14 amino acids. This chain's CDR3 is CASMVSPRTGELFF. CDR3 in DNA: TGTGCCAGCATGGTGAGTCCGCGGACCGGGGAGCTGTTTTTT.

The chain employs TRBV7-3 and TRBJ1-2, with D uncertain. V gave up 5 bases and J gave up 7 bases, with 14 bases separating them. This CDR3 has 13 residues. Germline-derived CDR1 and CDR2 are SGHTA and FQGTGA. CDR3 in DNA: TGTGCCAGCAGCCCCAGCGGTGGGTCTGGCTACACCTTC. This codes for CASSPSGGSGYTF.

This rearrangement joins TRBV15 to TRBJ2-7, with 7 bases identical to TRBD1. The ends lost 4 bases at V and 3 bases at J; junction bases unmatched: 6. Germline V gene lookup returns CDR1 LNHNV and CDR2 YYDKDF (reference sequence). The CDR3 length is 14 residues. This chain's CDR3 is CATSIRQGVYEQYF. CDR3 in DNA: TGTGCCACCAGCATTCGACAGGGCGTCTACGAGCAGTACTTC. The variable domain in full, completed from reference TRBV15 and TRBJ2-7, reads DAMVIQNPRYQVTQFGKPVTLSCSQTLNHNVMYWYQQKSSQAPKLLFHYYDKDFNNEADTPDNFQSRRPNTSFCFLDIRSPGLGDTAMYLCATSIRQGVYEQYFGPGTRLTVT.

V usage is TRBV29-1 and J usage is TRBJ1-1, with unresolved D. Germline V gene sequence: CDR1 SQVTM, CDR2 ANQGSEA. Trimming pared 7 bases from V and 7 bases from J, leaving 13 bases between. The CDR3 runs 11 residues. CDR3: CSAASNLEAFF. The CDR3 DNA sequence: TGCAGCGCGGCATCTAACCTTGAAGCTTTCTTT.

This sequence joins TRBV6-5 and TRBJ2-7; 7 bases are a match to TRBD1. With 7 bases clipped from V and 6 bases from J, the junction kept 12 bases outside the gene matches. The CDR3 covers 14 residues. Germline V gene data show CDR1 as MNHEY and CDR2 as SVGAGI. The CDR3 reads CASTPGTGVREQYF. As DNA, the CDR3 is TGTGCCAGCACTCCAGGCACAGGGGTTCGCGAGCAGTACTTC.

This clone has a count of ten or more. The V call is TRBV19, the J call TRBJ2-7, with D possibly TRBD1 on 5 matching bases. CDR3 length: 13 amino acids. The germline V and J ends were trimmed by 4 bases and 3 bases, with 10 bases remaining between them. Germline assignment: CDR1 LNHDA and CDR2 SQIVND (reference sequence). The CDR3: CASSKQVNYEQYF. The CDR3 region has the DNA TGTGCCAGTAGTAAACAGGTTAACTACGAGCAGTACTTC.

This clone was detected a few times. V gene TRBV5-8 combines with J gene TRBJ1-2; TRBD1 aligns across 9 bases. Per germline, CDR1 SGHTS and CDR2 YDEGEE. Trimming at V came to 1 base and at J to 6 bases, leaving 7 bases not matched to a gene. This CDR3 comprises 15 residues. The CDR3 sequence is CASSLLLTGGDGYTF. CDR3 DNA sequence: TGTGCCAGCAGCTTGTTGTTGACAGGGGGAGATGGCTACACCTTC. Looking up the rest from reference TRBV5-8 and TRBJ1-2 gives the full variable domain: EAGVTQSPTHLIKTRGQQATLRCSPISGHTSVYWYQQALGLGLQFLLWYDEGEERNRGNFPPRFSGRQFPNYSSELNVNALELEDSALYLCASSLLLTGGDGYTFGSGTRLTVV.

This chain uses TRBV11-2 with TRBJ1-1, with D possibly matching TRBD1 (5 bases). V lost 8 bases to trimming and J lost 3 bases, with 13 bases between them. CDR3 size: 13 residues. Germline V CDR1 and CDR2: SGHAT, FQNNGV. The CDR3: CASGAGRDTEAFF. CDR3 coding DNA: TGTGCCAGCGGGGCAGGAAGGGACACTGAAGCTTTCTTT.

This chain links TRBV6-1 with TRBJ2-1, with 10 nucleotides matching TRBD1. The CDR3 sequence is 16 residues long. The V gene end was trimmed by 4 bases and the J gene end by 11 bases; junction bases not matched to a gene: 14. Germline V lookup: CDR1 MNHNS, CDR2 SASEGT. The CDR3 loop is CASSGLPGQGTQQQFF. The DNA for the CDR3 is TGTGCCAGCAGTGGGTTACCGGGACAGGGGACCCAGCAGCAGTTCTTC.

This clone was recorded once. This same CDR3 is encoded by further DNA sequences in the sample. The chain joins TRBV5-1 to TRBJ1-4; 8 bases line up with TRBD1. V shed 4 bases, J shed 1 base, and the junction held 6 bases outside the gene matches. The germline V gene encodes CDR1 SGHRS and CDR2 YFSETQ. This CDR3 is built from 16 residues. The CDR3 reads CASSLGQGLTNEKLFF. CDR3 bases: TGCGCCAGCAGCCTTGGACAGGGATTAACTAATGAAAAACTGTTTTTT.

This chain uses TRBV3-1 (or the pseudogene TRBV3-2) with TRBJ1-3, with D possibly TRBD1 on 5 matching bases. The CDR3 is made up of 21 amino acids. The V end was cut by 7 bases, the J end by 0 bases, with 31 bases between. Looked up from germline, CDR1 is LGHDT and CDR2 is YNNKEL (reference sequence). CDR3: CASIARRRVGQGSPSGNTIYF. CDR3 nucleotide sequence: TGTGCCAGCATTGCAAGAAGAAGGGTGGGGCAGGGCTCACCCTCTGGAAACACCATATATTTT.

The chain recombines TRBV7-8 with TRBJ2-2; TRBD2 matches at 16 bases. Trimming removed 5 bases from V and 6 bases from J; junction bases left unmatched: 3. The CDR3 loop spans 16 amino acids. The V gene's germline CDR1 is SGHVS and CDR2 FQNEAQ. CDR3 sequence: CASSLGTSGGAGELFF. Here the CDR3 DNA reads TGTGCCAGCAGCCTTGGGACTAGCGGGGGGGCCGGGGAGCTGTTTTTT.

The J gene is TRBJ1-1, the V gene TRBV19, with unresolved D. The CDR3 spans 14 residues. V was cut by 3 bases and J by 0 bases, with 8 bases left in between. CDR1 LNHDA and CDR2 SQIVND come from the germline V gene (reference sequence). DNA of the CDR3: TGTGCCAGTAGTATCGGAGGGCTGAACACTGAAGCTTTCTTT. It is translated as CASSIGGLNTEAFF.

This clone was detected many times. This chain connects TRBV3-1 (or the pseudogene TRBV3-2) to TRBJ2-7; no clear D gene. V was pared by 1 base and J by 8 bases, with 18 bases between. Germline CDR1 and CDR2: LGHDT and YNNKEL (reference sequence). There are 15 residues in the CDR3. CDR3 in DNA: TGTGCCAGCAGCCAAGCCAGTCGGTGGGCCGCGAAGCAGTACTTC. This gives the protein CASSQASRWAAKQYF.

This clone was detected only a few times. This chain uses TRBV7-2 with TRBJ2-7; TRBD2 agrees at 7 bases. V shed 5 bases and J 2 bases; nucleotides not matched to a gene: 6. CDR3 size: 14 residues. Germline V CDR1 and CDR2: SGHTA, FQGNSA. DNA of the CDR3: TGTGCCAGCAGCCCTGGACTAGTACCCTACGAGCAGTACTTC. This encodes CASSPGLVPYEQYF.

V usage is TRBV24-1 and J usage is TRBJ2-1, with a tentative D call TRBD2 (5 bases). V was trimmed by 5 bases and J by 10 bases, leaving 14 bases between them. The CDR3 has 13 residues. Per the germline V gene, CDR1 is KGHDR and CDR2 is SFDVKD. CDR3 in DNA: TGTGCCACCAGTGGTAATGGAAGCGGCGAGCAGTTCTTC. Protein sequence: CATSGNGSGEQFF.

The chain couples TRBV5-1 to TRBJ2-1; 7 bases align to TRBD2. The CDR3 is made up of 11 amino acids. Germline lookup yields CDR1 SGHRS and CDR2 YFSETQ. J was trimmed by 14 bases and V by 5 bases; bases with no gene match: 7. This chain's CDR3 is CASRYLAEEFF. The CDR3 coding sequence is TGCGCCAGCAGGTACCTAGCGGAGGAGTTCTTC.

The V and J genes are TRBV2 and TRBJ2-3; 8 bases line up with TRBD2. Germline V gene lookup returns CDR1 SNHLY and CDR2 FYNNEI. V shed 7 bases and J 1 base; nucleotides not matched to a gene: 10. The length of the CDR3 is 16 residues. CDR3 protein: CASKNWEAGGTDTQYF. CDR3 nucleotide sequence: TGTGCCAGCAAGAATTGGGAAGCGGGGGGCACAGATACGCAGTATTTT.

The chain joins TRBV5-1 to TRBJ2-1, with D uncertain. Trimming shortened V by 1 base and J by 9 bases, and 8 bases separated the two germline ends. The CDR3 runs 12 residues. Germline V CDR1 and CDR2: SGHRS, YFSETQ. The CDR3 DNA sequence: TGCGCCAGCAGCTTGTTGGGCCCTGAGCAGTTCTTC. This translates into CASSLLGPEQFF.

This clone was counted once. The chain couples TRBV18 to TRBJ2-1; possibly TRBD1 for D (6 bases). The CDR3 has 16 amino acids. Trimming left V 6 bases short and J 7 bases short, with 22 bases between. The germline V gene encodes CDR1 KGHSH and CDR2 LQKENI. The CDR3 sequence is CASSPGQQTMGNEQFF. The CDR3 DNA reads as TGTGCCAGCTCTCCCGGACAGCAAACCATGGGGAATGAGCAGTTCTTC.

The V gene is TRBV3-1 (or the pseudogene TRBV3-2), the J gene TRBJ1-2, with D possibly matching TRBD1 (6 bases). Trimming stripped 4 bases from V and 4 bases from J, with 13 bases between. CDR3 length equals 14 residues. Germline V CDR1 and CDR2: LGHDT, YNNKEL (reference sequence). CDR3 protein: CASSPDTGFYGYTF. In DNA form, the CDR3 reads TGTGCCAGCAGCCCAGATACAGGGTTCTATGGCTACACCTTC.

The chain uses TRBV2 and TRBJ2-1; the match to TRBD2 covers 11 bases. CDR3 length: 14 amino acids. Germline V gene sequence: CDR1 SNHLY, CDR2 FYNNEI. With 11 bases clipped from V and 4 bases from J, the junction kept 7 bases outside the gene matches. The CDR3 reads CAGSGLAVYNEQFF. The CDR3 DNA is TGTGCCGGATCGGGACTAGCGGTGTACAATGAGCAGTTCTTC.